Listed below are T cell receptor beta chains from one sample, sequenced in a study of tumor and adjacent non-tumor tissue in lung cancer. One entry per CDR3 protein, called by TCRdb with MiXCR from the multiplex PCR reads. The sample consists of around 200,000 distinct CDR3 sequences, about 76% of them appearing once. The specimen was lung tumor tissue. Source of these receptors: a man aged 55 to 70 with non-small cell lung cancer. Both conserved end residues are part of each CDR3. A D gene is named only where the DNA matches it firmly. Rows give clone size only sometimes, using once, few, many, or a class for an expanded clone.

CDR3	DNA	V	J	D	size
CASSFVGSLLHF	TGTGCCAGCAGTTTCGTAGGGTCACTCCTCCACTTT	TRBV12-3/TRBV12-4	TRBJ1-6	-	-
CVSRRELGEQFF	TGTGTCAGCAGGAGGGAACTGGGTGAGCAGTTCTTC	TRBV6-2/TRBV6-3	TRBJ2-1	-	-
CDSSYTGSSYYNSPLHF	TGTGACAGCAGTTACACGGGGTCAAGCTACTATAATTCACCCCTCCACTTT	TRBV6-6	TRBJ1-6	-	-
CASASSGNTIYF	TGTGCGTCAGCCTCCTCTGGAAACACCATATATTTT	TRBV6-1	TRBJ1-3	-	-
CASSQVRDNKSNQPQHF	TGTGCCAGCAGCCAGGTGAGGGACAATAAAAGCAATCAGCCCCAGCATTTT	TRBV4-2	TRBJ1-5	-	-
CSVRDTGRGEETQYF	TGCAGTGTTAGAGATACCGGGAGGGGGGAAGAGACCCAGTACTTC	TRBV20-1	TRBJ2-5	TRBD2	-
CASSILEGQSQPQHF	TGTGCCAGCAGCATCTTGGAGGGACAGAGTCAGCCCCAGCATTTT	TRBV28	TRBJ1-5	TRBD1	-
CSARGGQETQYF	TGCAGTGCGAGAGGGGGTCAAGAGACCCAGTACTTC	TRBV20-1	TRBJ2-5	-	few
CCVRLAGGDEQYF	TGCTGCGTCCGACTAGCGGGAGGTGACGAGCAGTACTTC	TRBV29-1	TRBJ2-7	TRBD2	few
CSSPSGRCYEQYF	TGCAGTTCCCCTAGCGGGAGATGCTACGAGCAGTACTTC	TRBV20-1	TRBJ2-7	TRBD2	-
CSARAWGHQETQYF	TGCAGTGCTAGAGCGTGGGGGCATCAAGAGACCCAGTACTTC	TRBV20-1	TRBJ2-5	-	-
CASSQEGTSGSYEQFF	TGTGCCAGCAGCCAAGAGGGGACTAGCGGGAGCTATGAGCAGTTCTTC	TRBV4-2	TRBJ2-1	TRBD2	many
CTSLGQGLEGDGYTF	TGTACCAGCTTAGGACAGGGACTAGAGGGGGACGGCTACACCTTC	TRBV6-1	TRBJ1-2	TRBD1	-
CSAREPTDSNEQFF	TGCAGTGCTAGAGAGCCGACAGACTCCAATGAGCAGTTCTTC	TRBV20-1	TRBJ2-1	-	-
CTSSHSRTEGEQFF	TGCACCAGCAGCCACTCCCGGACGGAAGGTGAGCAGTTCTTC	TRBV4-3	TRBJ2-1	-	few
CVRSLEFRGETQYF	TGTGTCAGGAGCTTAGAGTTCAGAGGGGAGACCCAGTACTTC	TRBV11-3	TRBJ2-5	-	-
CASSRWGSSGVNVLTF	TGTGCCAGCAGCCGGTGGGGGAGCTCTGGGGTCAACGTCCTGACTTTC	TRBV5-6	TRBJ2-6	-	-
CASSPGTNGHYEQYF	TGCGCCAGCAGCCCCGGGACTAACGGGCACTACGAGCAGTACTTC	TRBV10-1	TRBJ2-7	TRBD2	-
CASATSPDRPPGQNF	TGTGCTAGTGCAACCTCCCCGGACAGGCCCCCTGGGCAGAACTTC	TRBV12-5	TRBJ2-7	TRBD1	once
CATSRGSGASVLTF	TGTGCCACCAGTAGGGGATCTGGGGCCAGCGTCCTGACGTTC	TRBV24-1	TRBJ2-6	-	-
CASSRGTSGVQETQYF	TGCGCCAGCAGCCGAGGGACTAGCGGGGTTCAAGAGACCCAATACTTC	TRBV4-1	TRBJ2-5	TRBD2	once
CASSPGLAGSFEQYF	TGTGCCAGCAGCCCGGGACTAGCGGGGTCCTTCGAGCAGTACTTC	TRBV5-6	TRBJ2-7	TRBD2	-
CASSDRGHRAGEQYF	TGTGCCAGCAGTGACCGAGGTCACAGGGCGGGTGAGCAGTACTTC	TRBV6-1	TRBJ2-7	-	-
CASIFTLDKGRVQAFF	TGTGCCAGCATCTTTACCCTCGACAAGGGGCGCGTTCAAGCTTTCTTT	TRBV11-2	TRBJ1-1	-	-
CASSLDQDRAFF	TGCGCCAGCAGCTTAGATCAAGACAGGGCTTTCTTT	TRBV11-2	TRBJ1-1	-	-
CASSVRGGGIGELFF	TGTGCCAGCAGTGTCAGGGGCGGTGGTATCGGGGAGCTGTTTTTT	TRBV6-1	TRBJ2-2	-	-
CASSELRTSSMAGYNEQLF	TGTGCCAGCAGCGAACTGAGGACTAGCTCCATGGCGGGCTACAATGAGCAGTTATTC	TRBV4-2	TRBJ2-1	TRBD2	-
CASSRGSSSYNEQFF	TGTGCCAGCAGCAGAGGCTCTAGCTCCTACAATGAGCAGTTCTTC	TRBV7-3	TRBJ2-1	-	-
CASSALGLKNTIYF	TGTGCCAGCAGTGCTCTCGGACTCAAGAACACCATATATTTT	TRBV6-5	TRBJ1-3	-	many
CASIPMGVHDKLFF	TGTGCCAGTATCCCTATGGGGGTTCATGATAAACTGTTTTTT	TRBV12-3/TRBV12-4	TRBJ1-4	-	-
CASSQDIGRGTQYF	TGTGCCAGCAGCCAAGATATTGGGAGGGGGACCCAGTACTTC	TRBV4-2	TRBJ2-5	TRBD2	-
CTASLSTGELFF	TGCACTGCTAGTCTGTCCACCGGGGAGCTGTTTTTT	TRBV20-1	TRBJ2-2	-	-
CASSPRGQGVSKTEGFF	TGTGCCAGCAGTCCAAGGGGACAGGGGGTTTCGAAGACTGAAGGTTTCTTT	TRBV12-3/TRBV12-4	TRBJ1-1	TRBD1	-
CVSSLVGAGQPLHF	TGTGTCAGCAGTTTAGTGGGGGCGGGACAGCCCCTGCATTTT	TRBV12-3/TRBV12-4	TRBJ1-5	TRBD1	-
CASSFGVSETQYF	TGTGCCAGCAGCTTTGGGGTGAGCGAGACCCAGTACTTC	TRBV11-3	TRBJ2-5	-	many
CSVGGDRGRPSHGYTF	TGCAGCGTTGGAGGGGACAGGGGCCGACCTTCGCATGGCTACACCTTC	TRBV29-1	TRBJ1-2	TRBD1	-
CIVGKGGRLAKNIQYF	TGCATCGTTGGGAAAGGGGGCCGGCTAGCCAAAAACATTCAGTACTTT	TRBV29-1	TRBJ2-4	TRBD1	-
CSARATLGLILAGETDTQYF	TGCAGTGCTAGAGCGACGCTGGGCTTAATACTAGCGGGAGAGACAGATACGCAGTATTTT	TRBV20-1	TRBJ2-3	TRBD2	-
CASSYRESRVDEQFF	TGTGCCAGCAGTTACCGAGAAAGCCGGGTCGATGAGCAGTTCTTC	TRBV6-6	TRBJ2-1	-	many
CASSQRPRVGQYF	TGTGCCAGCAGCCAGCGCCCAAGAGTAGGGCAATACTTC	TRBV11-3	TRBJ2-7	-	-
CSGGRQGVNEQFF	TGCAGCGGGGGCCGACAGGGGGTAAATGAGCAGTTCTTC	TRBV29-1	TRBJ2-1	TRBD1	few
CASSQNEEWEQYF	TGCGCCAGCAGCCAAAATGAGGAATGGGAACAGTACTTC	TRBV4-1	TRBJ2-7	-	-
CANISRGAGGYRAGELFF	TGTGCCAACATCTCCCGCGGAGCGGGAGGATACAGAGCCGGGGAGCTGTTTTTT	TRBV11-3	TRBJ2-2	TRBD2	-
CAWSVSLVSGTGSEQYF	TGTGCCTGGAGTGTATCTTTAGTAAGCGGGACGGGGTCCGAGCAGTACTTC	TRBV30	TRBJ2-7	TRBD2	-
CSASQLTGQNYGQYF	TGCAGTGCTAGCCAGCTTACGGGACAGAACTACGGGCAGTACTTC	TRBV20-1	TRBJ2-7	TRBD1	-
CSAPLGVTSSYNSPLHF	TGCAGTGCCCCCTTGGGGGTGACAAGCTCCTATAATTCACCCCTCCACTTT	TRBV20-1	TRBJ1-6	-	few